This is a list of T cell receptor beta chains from one sample in a study of response to subunit inactivated influenza vaccine. TCRdb itself ran the RT-PCR reads through MiXCR, one entry per CDR3 protein. The sample comprises hundreds of thousands of distinct CDR3 sequences, about 15% of which are singletons, and 7.6% rests with the top ten. Here the sequenced sample was PBMCs from blood, taken around two weeks before vaccination. These receptor sequences come from a man aged 50 or older who received an inactivated influenza vaccine. Each CDR3 is given with its conserved first and last residue. A D gene is named only where the DNA matches it firmly. For some rows the clone size is stated as once, few or many, or as a class when expanded; others skip it.

D,size,V,length,J,DNA,CDR3
.,.,TRBV7-9,16,TRBJ2-3,TGTGCCAGCAGCGCAGCCTGGGGTGAGGGCACAGATACGCAGTATTTT,CASSAAWGEGTDTQYF
TRBD1,few,TRBV2,14,TRBJ2-7,TGTGCCAGCGAACACAGGGGCGTAGACTACGAGCAGTACTTC,CASEHRGVDYEQYF
.,few,TRBV7-2,12,TRBJ2-7,TGTGCCAGCAGCCAGACACAGATAGAGCAGTACTTC,CASSQTQIEQYF
TRBD1,few,TRBV11-2,19,TRBJ1-1,TGTGCCAGCAGCACCGGGACAGGGAGGACACTGATACCCTCTCCTGAAGCTTTCTTT,CASSTGTGRTLIPSPEAFF
TRBD1,few,TRBV7-2,16,TRBJ2-1,TGTGCCAGCAGCTACTACCGGGACAGGGGAGGGAATGAGCAGTTCTTC,CASSYYRDRGGNEQFF
.,.,TRBV5-1,14,TRBJ1-5,TGCGCCAGCAGCGTGGACCCAGGCAATCAGCCCCAGCATTTT,CASSVDPGNQPQHF
TRBD2,.,TRBV10-3,14,TRBJ2-7,TGTGCCATCAGTGAGAATAGCGGGAGTAGGGAGCAGTACTTC,CAISENSGSREQYF
.,.,TRBV6-2/TRBV6-3,16,TRBJ2-7,TGTGCCAGCAGCCAGTCCCGGACGAAAGCCTCCTACGAGCAGTACTTC,CASSQSRTKASYEQYF
.,.,TRBV10-3,15,TRBJ1-1,TGTGCCATCAGAACAGGGTCGGGTTTTGGCACTGAAGCTTTCTTT,CAIRTGSGFGTEAFF
.,few,TRBV4-1,15,TRBJ1-1,TGCGCCAGCAGCCAACGGTGGGGGCAGAACACTGAAGCTTTCTTT,CASSQRWGQNTEAFF
TRBD2,many,TRBV7-8,17,TRBJ2-1,TGTGCCAGCAGCTTGCCCCGCAGGCTAGCGGAGGGGAATGAGCAGTTCTTC,CASSLPRRLAEGNEQFF
.,many,TRBV28,12,TRBJ2-3,TGTGCCACCCTAGCTCTCACAGATACGCAGTATTTT,CATLALTDTQYF
.,.,TRBV2,15,TRBJ2-2,TGTGCCAGCAGTGACTTGGGAACGAACACCGGGGAGCTGTTTTTT,CASSDLGTNTGELFF
.,few,TRBV28,17,TRBJ2-5,TGTGCCAGCAGCCTACTAACACAAAGAGGGCCCCAAGAGACCCAGTACTTC,CASSLLTQRGPQETQYF
.,few,TRBV7-2,15,TRBJ2-1,TGTGCCAGCAGCTTAGACGGCGTAACCTACAATGAGCAGTTCTTC,CASSLDGVTYNEQFF
.,few,TRBV6-2/TRBV6-3,15,TRBJ2-1,TGTGCCAGCAGTCGGTTCAGGGGAATCGGCAATGAGCAGTTCTTC,CASSRFRGIGNEQFF
.,few,TRBV29-1,14,TRBJ2-1,TGCAGCGTTGAAGAACTAACAGGGTGGGATGAGCAGTTCTTC,CSVEELTGWDEQFF
TRBD1,few,TRBV20-1,15,TRBJ1-1,TGCAGTGCTAGAGTGACAGGGGAGCCGAACACTGAAGCTTTCTTT,CSARVTGEPNTEAFF
TRBD2,few,TRBV12-3/TRBV12-4,15,TRBJ2-1,TGTGCCAGCAGTTTAAGGGACTATTCTTACAATGAGCAGTTCTTC,CASSLRDYSYNEQFF
TRBD2,.,TRBV19,15,TRBJ2-3,TGTGCCAGTAGTATGCTCGCGGGGGGCACAGATACGCAGTATTTT,CASSMLAGGTDTQYF
.,few,TRBV20-1,13,TRBJ2-4,TGCAGTGCATCGGACCTTCCCAAAAACATTCAGTACTTC,CSASDLPKNIQYF
.,few,TRBV7-3,13,TRBJ2-5,TGTGCCAGCAGCCGCCGCGGTCAAGAGACCCAGTACTTC,CASSRRGQETQYF
TRBD1,few,TRBV12-3/TRBV12-4,12,TRBJ2-7,TGTGCCAGCAGTTCCGGACAGGGTGGGCAGTACTTC,CASSSGQGGQYF
TRBD2,few,TRBV3-1,15,TRBJ2-7,TGTGCCAGCAGTCCCGGGACTAGCGGTATCCACGAGCAGTACTTC,CASSPGTSGIHEQYF
TRBD1,.,TRBV5-1,12,TRBJ2-5,TGCGCCAGCAGACAGGGGTCGGGTCCCCAGTACTTC,CASRQGSGPQYF
.,.,TRBV4-3,17,TRBJ1-4,TGCGCCAGCAGCCAAGAACTAGGCAACGGAGTTAATGAAAAACTGTTTTTT,CASSQELGNGVNEKLFF
TRBD2,many,TRBV7-9,12,TRBJ2-7,TGTGCCAGCAGTCTAGCGGCCTACGAGCAGTACTTC,CASSLAAYEQYF
.,.,TRBV7-9,14,TRBJ1-1,TGTGCCAGCAGCCGCAACCCAGGGAACACTGAAGCTTTCTTT,CASSRNPGNTEAFF
.,.,TRBV6-2/TRBV6-3,14,TRBJ1-1,TGTGCCAGCAGTCCAACGTGGGGGTTCGGTGAAGCTTTCTTT,CASSPTWGFGEAFF
.,many,TRBV29-1,16,TRBJ2-1,TGCAGCGTTGAAGATCCTGGAGGGGGCAGATTAGGGGAGCAGTTCTTC,CSVEDPGGGRLGEQFF
TRBD2,.,TRBV5-1,15,TRBJ2-7,TGCGCCAGCAGCTCTGGGACTAGCGGGAGTACCGAGCAGTACTTC,CASSSGTSGSTEQYF
TRBD1,many,TRBV11-2,13,TRBJ2-7,TGTGCCAGCAGCACTGGACAGGGCTACGAGCAGTACTTC,CASSTGQGYEQYF
.,.,TRBV11-2,14,TRBJ2-7,TGTGCCAGCAGCAGCTGGAGGGATGGTTACGAGCAGTACTTC,CASSSWRDGYEQYF
.,.,TRBV20-1,14,TRBJ1-4,TGCAGTGCTAGAAGGGGCAGGGCGACGGAAAAACTGTTTTTT,CSARRGRATEKLFF
.,few,TRBV4-1,14,TRBJ1-2,TGCGCCAGCAGCCTCAGGGACCGCGACTATGGCTACACCTTC,CASSLRDRDYGYTF
.,.,TRBV7-9,13,TRBJ2-3,TGTGCCAGCAGCCCTGCCCCGAGGCAGACGCAGTATTTT,CASSPAPRQTQYF
TRBD2,.,TRBV6-2/TRBV6-3,15,TRBJ2-1,TGTGCCAGCACCCCCCGACTAGCTGTTGACAATGAGCAGTTCTTC,CASTPRLAVDNEQFF
TRBD1,.,TRBV6-5,17,TRBJ2-5,TGTGCCAGCAGTTACCACCTTAGGCAGGGGGAGAAAGAGACCCAGTACTTC,CASSYHLRQGEKETQYF
TRBD2,.,TRBV7-6,15,TRBJ2-5,TGTGCCAGCAGCTTAGTTAGCGGGGGGCTTAAGACCCAGTACTTC,CASSLVSGGLKTQYF
TRBD1,.,TRBV13,15,TRBJ2-7,TGTGCCAGCAGCTCCGAACAGGGGGCGCGAAGCGAGCAGTACTTC,CASSSEQGARSEQYF